This T cell receptor beta chain was captured by sequencing in a study of cytomegalovirus exposure and HLA in healthy donors. Points from the study as a whole: A previous analysis found most TCR beta V segments productive roughly 87% or roughly 30% of the time.

The PCR employed 60 Vbeta primers together with 13 Jbeta primers. Using immunoSEQ multiplex PCR, the repertoire was profiled, and TCRdb retains in-frame clones only, with some absent. The profile shows about 150,000 clones, around two thirds of them singletons. Remarks on this clone: Its specificity is not known.

The sequencing sample was made of PBMCs. This receptor was taken from an older woman in good health and CMV-seropositive.

CDR3 protein: CASSLALGNTEAFF. The CDR3 DNA reads as TGTGCCAGCAGCTTAGCGCTAGGAAACACTGAAGCTTTCTTT. The V and J genes are TRBV7-9 and TRBJ1-1, with D uncertain. Germline V lookup: CDR1 SEHNR, CDR2 FQNEAQ (reference sequence). The CDR3 is made up of 14 amino acids. V was clipped by 0 bases and J by 2 bases, with 7 bases between them.